These 13 T cell receptor beta chains were all obtained from the same sample, sequenced in a study of cytomegalovirus exposure and HLA in healthy donors. This PCR relied on a set of 60 Vbeta primers and 13 Jbeta primers. Clones were read by immunoSEQ multiplex PCR, and TCRdb kept only the in-frame ones, dropping some. The sample lists fewer than 85,000 clones; more than 60% were seen once. Sequencing used PBMCs. Every receptor here comes from a male donor in good health and CMV-seropositive.

The rearrangement uses TRBV7-2 and TRBJ1-1; 7 bases agree with TRBD1. From germline, CDR1 is SGHTA and CDR2 FQGNSA. The CDR3 contains 15 residues. Trimming cost V 5 bases and J 2 bases; bases outside gene matches: 8. CDR3 amino acids: CASSAWTGHNTEAFF. In DNA form, the CDR3 reads TGTGCCAGCAGCGCCTGGACAGGACATAACACTGAAGCTTTCTTT. The complete variable domain, with remaining parts taken from reference TRBV7-2 and TRBJ1-1, reads GAGVSQSPSNKVTEKGKDVELRCDPISGHTALYWYRQSLGQGLEFLIYFQGNSAPDKSGLPSDRFSAERTGGSVSTLTIQRTQQEDSAVYLCASSAWTGHNTEAFFGQGTRLTVV.

The J gene is TRBJ2-3, the V gene TRBV6-1; the D gene is possibly TRBD1 (6 bases). The CDR3 runs 13 residues. Germline V gene data show CDR1 as MNHNS and CDR2 as SASEGT. V was pared by 5 bases and J by 2 bases, with 8 bases between. The CDR3 protein is CASSSGVTDTQYF. CDR3 sequence (DNA): TGTGCCAGCAGTTCAGGGGTCACAGATACGCAGTATTTT.

This chain links TRBV19 with TRBJ1-6; weak D call: TRBD1 (5 bases). The CDR3 is 15 residues long. Trimming removed 3 bases from V and 8 bases from J, with 14 bases in between. Per germline, CDR1 LNHDA and CDR2 SQIVND (reference sequence). The CDR3 loop reads CASSIGGTLDSPLHF. The CDR3 DNA reads as TGTGCCAGTAGTATCGGGGGAACCTTGGATTCACCCCTCCACTTT.

This chain connects TRBV7-9 to TRBJ1-6; 9 bases line up with TRBD1. J was trimmed by 7 bases and V by 5 bases; bases with no gene match: 9. From germline, CDR1 is SEHNR and CDR2 FQNEAQ (reference sequence). This CDR3 spans 16 amino acids. CDR3 residues: CASSPRGQGKNSPLHF. In nucleotides, the CDR3 is TGTGCCAGCAGCCCCCGGGGACAGGGAAAAAATTCACCCCTCCACTTT.

The chain is built from TRBV6-6 and TRBJ1-5; D ambiguous. V lost 4 bases and J lost 3, with 10 bases in between. Germline lookup yields CDR1 MNHNY and CDR2 SVGAGI (reference sequence). This CDR3 comprises 14 residues. The CDR3 DNA sequence: TGTGCCAGCAGTTCCCCAGGTAACAATCAGCCCCAGCATTTT. Translation: CASSSPGNNQPQHF.

A single count supports this clone. The rearrangement links TRBV5-4 to TRBJ1-4, with 10 nucleotides matching TRBD1. Germline V gene lookup returns CDR1 SGHNT and CDR2 YYREEE (reference sequence). The CDR3 is 15 amino acids. J was trimmed by 5 bases and V by 3 bases; bases with no gene match: 4. The CDR3 protein is CASSYRTGGNEKLFF. The CDR3 coding sequence is TGTGCCAGCAGCTACCGGACAGGGGGAAATGAAAAACTGTTTTTT.

Turning to this clone: An end of the junction does not agree with germline; a read error may underlie this. The J gene is TRBJ1-2, the V gene TRBV19, with D unresolved. CDR1 and CDR2 from the germline V gene are LNHDA and SQIVND (reference sequence). The CDR3 length is 13 residues. CDR3 DNA: TGTGCCAGTAGTATAGTCGGGGTGCATGGCTGCACCTTC. Amino acid sequence: CASSIVGVHGCTF.

The CDR3 coding sequence is TGTGCCAGCAGCAAGGACAGGGCGGGTGAGCAGTACTTC. Translation: CASSKDRAGEQYF. V and J are TRBV5-4 and TRBJ2-7; TRBD1 matches 8 bases. This CDR3 contains 13 residues. Losses at the gene ends were 4 bases for V and 7 bases for J; bases not matched to a gene: 7. Germline values: CDR1 SGHNT, CDR2 YYREEE (reference sequence).

This chain joins TRBV27 and TRBJ1-2; weak D call: TRBD1 (6 bases). Germline loops: CDR1 MNHEY, CDR2 SMNVEV (reference sequence). V was pared by 6 bases and J by 4 bases, with 15 bases between. This CDR3 region has 14 residues. The CDR3 bases are TGTGCCAGCAGGCCAGAGACAGGCAGCTATGGCTACACCTTC. Translated: CASRPETGSYGYTF.

V gene TRBV2 combines with J gene TRBJ2-6, with 10 bases that match TRBD1. The V gene end was trimmed by 9 bases and the J gene end by 1 base; junction bases not matched to a gene: 6. Germline-derived CDR1 and CDR2 are SNHLY and FYNNEI. The CDR3 contains 16 residues. CDR3 in DNA: TGTGCCAGACGGGGGACAGGGGTATCTGGGGCCAACGTCCTGACTTTC. Amino acid sequence: CARRGTGVSGANVLTF.

This chain connects TRBV11-2 to TRBJ2-5; 9 bases fit TRBD2. The ends lost 2 bases at V and 1 base at J; junction bases unmatched: 5. Germline loops: CDR1 SGHAT, CDR2 FQNNGV. This CDR3 has 16 residues. This chain's CDR3 is CASSLNGGGVQETQYF. In nucleotides, the CDR3 is TGTGCCAGCAGCTTAAACGGCGGGGGGGTCCAAGAGACCCAGTACTTC.

This clone was counted a single time. The V gene is TRBV6-1, the J gene TRBJ2-1; 10 bases are a match to TRBD1. V lost 7 bases to trimming and J lost 7 bases; unmatched junction nucleotides: 4. Germline V gene data show CDR1 as MNHNS and CDR2 as SASEGT. The CDR3 sequence is 13 residues long. The CDR3 DNA reads TGTGCCAGCAAGACAGGGGGCGGGAATGAGCAGTTCTTC. Translation gives CASKTGGGNEQFF.

This clone was counted a single time. The V gene is TRBV19, the J gene TRBJ2-1; 7 nucleotides align to TRBD1. The CDR3 has 16 amino acids. V gave up 5 bases and J gave up 6 bases; unmatched junction bases: 13. Germline assignment: CDR1 LNHDA and CDR2 SQIVND (reference sequence). The CDR3 loop reads CASSGPGTAAFNEQFF. The DNA for the CDR3 is TGTGCCAGTAGTGGCCCCGGGACAGCTGCCTTCAATGAGCAGTTCTTC.